A selection of T cell receptor beta chains follows, all from one sample in a study of blood T cell repertoires in COVID-19. Assay: immunoSEQ multiplex PCR; the TCRdb copy retains only in-frame clones and omits some. The sample has fewer than 200,000 clones, roughly 80% seen once; the top ten hold about 3%. Specimen: peripheral blood. The receptors originated from an older man with acute or convalescent COVID-19. Each CDR3 is given with its conserved first and last residue. The D gene is left open where the match is weak. Expanded clones are given a class, and other clones once, few, many or no size at all.

13	-	TRBV7-8	-	TRBJ2-7	CASSTTGYYEQYF	TGTGCCAGCAGCACCACAGGATACTACGAGCAGTACTTC
14	-	TRBV6-2/TRBV6-3	-	TRBJ1-1	CASSYSAIRGRAFF	TGTGCCAGCAGTTACTCGGCGATTCGGGGTCGAGCTTTCTTT
14	once	TRBV5-1	-	TRBJ1-4	CASSLAGGWEKLFF	TGCGCCAGCAGCTTGGCTGGGGGCTGGGAAAAACTGTTTTTT
13	-	TRBV12-3/TRBV12-4	-	TRBJ1-2	CASRQDINYGYTF	TGTGCCAGCAGACAGGACATTAACTATGGCTACACCTTC
16	-	TRBV19	TRBD1	TRBJ1-2	CASSLRDRGRNYGYTF	TGTGCCAGTAGTCTCCGGGACAGGGGTCGTAACTATGGCTACACCTTC
18	-	TRBV13	TRBD2	TRBJ2-2	CASSPRGAGGQNTGELFF	TGTGCCAGCAGCCCAAGGGGAGCGGGAGGTCAGAACACCGGGGAGCTGTTTTTT
15	-	TRBV24-1	-	TRBJ2-1	CATSVGAASYNEQFF	TGTGCCACCAGTGTAGGGGCAGCCTCCTACAATGAGCAGTTCTTC
17	once	TRBV6-6	-	TRBJ2-7	CASSPYPSDRLNYEQYF	TGTGCCAGCAGTCCTTACCCTTCGGACAGACTAAACTACGAGCAGTACTTC
16	-	TRBV3-1/TRBV3-2	TRBD2	TRBJ2-2	CASSQDQLAVTGELFF	TGTGCCAGCAGCCAAGATCAACTAGCGGTAACCGGGGAGCTGTTTTTT
17	-	TRBV7-2	TRBD2	TRBJ2-4	CASSNSGRAVTKNIQYF	TGTGCCAGCAGCAATAGCGGGAGGGCGGTAACCAAAAACATTCAGTACTTC
10	-	TRBV29-1	-	TRBJ1-1	CSVALTEAFF	TGCAGCGTAGCCCTCACTGAAGCTTTCTTT
15	-	TRBV19	TRBD1	TRBJ1-4	CASSTEDRLSEKLFF	TGTGCCAGTAGTACCGAGGACAGGCTGAGTGAAAAACTGTTTTTT
13	-	TRBV12-3/TRBV12-4	-	TRBJ1-2	CASSLAQNYGYTF	TGTGCCAGCAGTTTAGCGCAGAACTATGGCTACACCTTC
11	-	TRBV7-9	-	TRBJ2-7	CASSSSVEQYF	TGTGCCAGCAGCTCTTCAGTTGAGCAGTACTTC
14	-	TRBV28	TRBD1	TRBJ2-5	CASSLQGGSETQYF	TGTGCCAGCAGTCTACAGGGGGGTTCAGAGACCCAGTACTTC
12	-	TRBV7-9	-	TRBJ1-4	CASSGRQEKLFF	TGTGCCAGCAGCGGAAGACAGGAAAAACTGTTTTTT
15	-	TRBV14	-	TRBJ2-6	CASSQVQSGANVLTF	TGTGCCAGCAGCCAAGTACAGTCTGGGGCCAACGTCCTGACTTTC
15	-	TRBV5-6	-	TRBJ2-7	CASSLKAGIFYEQYF	TGTGCCAGCAGCTTGAAGGCAGGGATCTTCTACGAGCAGTACTTC
13	-	TRBV2	-	TRBJ2-1	CASSQNSYNEQFF	TGTGCCAGCAGTCAGAACTCCTACAATGAGCAGTTCTTC
14	once	TRBV7-9	-	TRBJ2-5	CASSRTGFQETQYF	TGTGCCAGCAGCCGTACAGGGTTCCAAGAGACCCAGTACTTC
13	-	TRBV5-1	-	TRBJ2-7	CASSGAGSYEQYF	TGCGCCAGCAGCGGGGCAGGGTCCTACGAGCAGTACTTC
16	-	TRBV12-5	-	TRBJ2-6	CASGTGDTSGANVLTF	TGTGCTAGTGGCACCGGGGACACCTCTGGGGCCAACGTCCTGACTTTC
14	-	TRBV5-4	-	TRBJ1-2	CASSRAGGVYGYTF	TGTGCCAGCAGCCGGGCGGGGGGCGTCTATGGCTACACCTTC
14	-	TRBV6-4	-	TRBJ2-2	CASSEGLNTGELFF	TGTGCCAGCAGTGAGGGCTTAAACACCGGGGAGCTGTTTTTT